This TCR beta chain was obtained from a study of cytomegalovirus exposure and HLA in healthy donors. Study-level points and caveats: Within the 100 to 150 validation repertoires, first-cohort TCR clusters tended to co-occur, according to a later analysis. A few of the chains that were CMV-associated were confirmed in vitro to be specific for CMV antigens. It was 160 or so TCR beta chains that were listed as cytomegalovirus-associated.

The CDR3 has 11 amino acids. Germline V lookup: CDR1 MNHEY, CDR2 SVGAGI. The ends lost 8 bases at V and 7 bases at J; junction bases unmatched: 3. Some clones are missing from TCRdb's copy, which holds only in-frame ones; the method was immunoSEQ multiplex PCR. Altogether 200,000 to 300,000 clones are present, around 87% being singletons, with the ten largest covering around 2.6%. This clone was detected only once. Its antigen is unidentified. The receptor was isolated from a man between 18 and 35 years old in good health and CMV-seronegative. What was sequenced was PBMCs. V gene TRBV6-5 combines with J gene TRBJ2-7; 9 nucleotides agree with TRBD1. The DNA for the CDR3 is TGTGCCAGCCGACAGGGGGGGGAGCAGTACTTC. It translates to CASRQGGEQYF.